This T cell receptor (beta chain) was retrieved from a study of T cell repertoires in cytomegalovirus infection. Across the whole study: The study used recently identified HLA-C-restricted and well-studied HLA-B-restricted CMV epitopes. Public TCR beta signatures indicated both CMV infection and matching HLA type.

CDR3 length: 13 residues. In germline, CDR1 is MNHEY, CDR2 SMNVEV (reference sequence). Trimming removed 2 bases at V and 5 bases at J, with 9 bases between. Study-level findings and limits: The ex vivo response showed dominance by HLA-C-restricted CMV-specific TCR beta clonotypes. Accumulated public TCR beta family frequency recognized individuals carrying CMV together with the relevant HLA.

To note about this clonotype: Its target is not known.

TCRdb reprocessed the reads with MiXCR, giving one entry per CDR3 protein. This sample has around 50,000 distinct CDR3 sequences, with around 20% found just once. The rearrangement uses TRBV27 and TRBJ1-1; D not certain. The receptor's source is a human donor in good health (CMV status not recorded). Some clones in this sample may be carry-over from other donors' samples. The specimen was CD8+ T cells from cultured PBMCs, collected from culture after CMV antigen stimulation. In DNA, the CDR3 is TGTGCCAGCAGTTTAACCCCCGCGACTGAAGCTTTCTTT. Its translation: CASSLTPATEAFF.